This entry lists 9 T cell receptor beta chains sequenced from one sample in a study of monozygotic twins with inflammatory bowel disease. TCRdb re-called the 5' RACE reads, yielding one record per CDR3 amino acid sequence without DNA. The sample totals 300,000 to 450,000 distinct CDR3 sequences. Sequenced: blood. The receptors were gathered from a human donor with ulcerative colitis or Crohn's disease, or a healthy co-twin of an affected twin (not recorded which).

CDR3 loop: CASSMRGMDRGILYNEQFF. The rearrangement joins TRBV19 to TRBJ2-1; TCRdb proposes TRBD1, but this gene call is untestable without DNA. CDR1 and CDR2 from the germline V gene are LNHDA and SQIVND (reference sequence). This CDR3 region has 19 residues.

The chain uses TRBV27 and TRBJ2-7; TCRdb returns TRBD1, unconfirmable since there is no DNA. CDR1 is MNHEY and CDR2 is SMNVEV in the germline V gene (reference sequence). The CDR3 runs 15 residues. This CDR3 is CASSLGRDRQYEQYF.

CDR3 protein: CASSSGSATDTQYF. The chain joins TRBV7-9 to TRBJ2-3; TCRdb returns TRBD2, unconfirmable since there is no DNA. Germline CDR1 reads SEHNR; CDR2 reads FQNEAQ (reference sequence). There are 14 residues in the CDR3. Full variable domain (rest looked up from reference TRBV7-9 and TRBJ2-3): DTGVSQNPRHKITKRGQNVTFRCDPISEHNRLYWYRQTLGQGPEFLTYFQNEAQLEKSRLLSDRFSAERPKGSFSTLEIQRTEQGDSAMYLCASSSGSATDTQYFGPGTRLTVL.

This chain links TRBV6-5 with TRBJ2-2; checking the TCRdb D call of TRBD1 is not possible without DNA. This CDR3 has 16 amino acids. Germline CDR1 and CDR2: MNHEY and SVGAGI. The CDR3 spells CASSFFRDSNTGELFF.

This rearrangement joins TRBV4-1 to TRBJ1-5; TCRdb's D call of TRBD1 is untestable without DNA. Germline loops: CDR1 MGHRA, CDR2 YSYEKL. The CDR3 has 17 amino acids. CDR3 loop: CASSQDTGRGANQPQHF.

The genes are TRBV5-1 and TRBJ2-7; there is no DNA to check the TCRdb D call of TRBD1. Germline V gene data show CDR1 as SGHRS and CDR2 as YFSETQ. This CDR3 region has 16 residues. The CDR3 sequence is CASSLVPGGIADEQYF.

The V call is TRBV7-9, the J call TRBJ1-1; the D gene TCRdb calls, TRBD1, cannot be checked with no DNA. Germline lookup yields CDR1 SEHNR and CDR2 FQNEAQ (reference sequence). The CDR3 has 14 residues. The CDR3 spells CASSFTGAGTEAFF.

The chain couples TRBV3-1 to TRBJ2-3. This CDR3 is 14 amino acids long. Looked up from germline, CDR1 is LGHDT and CDR2 is YNNKEL (reference sequence). CDR3 region: CASSHKVKLDTQYF.

The rearrangement uses TRBV5-1 and TRBJ2-7; TCRdb reports TRBD2, a call that lacks DNA to check it against. CDR3 length equals 16 residues. Germline V gene sequence: CDR1 SGHRS, CDR2 YFSETQ. The chain's CDR3 is CASSGRTSGNSYEQYF.